The 2 T cell receptor beta chains below all came from one sample that was sequenced in a study of cytomegalovirus exposure and HLA in healthy donors. The primer mix had 60 Vbeta and 13 Jbeta primers. Sequencing was performed with immunoSEQ multiplex PCR; in TCRdb, only in-frame clones are kept and a portion is missing. The listing contains 65,000 to 85,000 clones. The material sequenced was PBMCs. These receptors all stem from a female donor in good health and CMV-seropositive.

The rearrangement uses TRBV2 and TRBJ2-7, with 7 positions matching TRBD1. The junction had 3 bases not matched to a gene; V was cut back by 5 bases and J by 2 bases. The CDR3 loop spans 13 amino acids. Germline-derived CDR1 and CDR2 are SNHLY and FYNNEI. The CDR3 DNA reads TGTGCCAGCAGTACCGGGACAGCCTACGAGCAGTACTTC. It is translated as CASSTGTAYEQYF.

About this clone itself: Other DNA sequences from this sample encode an identical CDR3 as well. The genes are TRBV7-9 and TRBJ1-1, with 7 bases identical to TRBD1. CDR3 size: 14 residues. Trimming took 1 base from V and 2 from J; bases not matched to a gene: 1. CDR1 is SEHNR, CDR2 FQNEAQ, per germline (reference sequence). The chain's CDR3 is CASSLGQGNTEAFF. The CDR3 region has the DNA TGTGCCAGCAGCTTAGGACAGGGTAACACTGAAGCTTTCTTT.